Following are 16 T cell receptor beta chains from one sample sequenced in a study of cytomegalovirus exposure and HLA in healthy donors. It was with 60 Vbeta and 13 Jbeta primers that the PCR ran. Only in-frame clones appear in the TCRdb table, and some are missing; sequencing was by immunoSEQ multiplex PCR. The sample holds 85,000 to 95,000 clones, approximately 74% seen once. Sequenced input: PBMCs. These receptors all come from a young man in good health and CMV-seropositive.

The rearrangement links TRBV18 to TRBJ1-4; 10 bases match TRBD1. The CDR3 is 15 amino acids. Trimming at V came to 3 bases and at J to 5 bases, leaving 3 bases not matched to a gene. In germline, CDR1 is KGHSH, CDR2 LQKENI. CDR3 DNA sequence: TGTGCCAGCTCACCGCCGGGACAGGGGAATGAAAAACTGTTTTTT. This encodes CASSPPGQGNEKLFF.

This clone appeared once. The chain uses TRBV7-3 and TRBJ2-7; 9 bases line up with TRBD1. Germline CDR1 is SGHTA and CDR2 is FQGTGA. The CDR3 runs to 15 residues. Trimming cost V 2 bases and J 3 bases; bases outside gene matches: 5. The DNA of the CDR3 is TGTGCCAGCAGCTTATCCGGGACAGGGAACTACGAGCAGTACTTC. It is translated as CASSLSGTGNYEQYF.

The chain combines TRBV19 with TRBJ1-1; 7 nucleotides match TRBD1. CDR1 and CDR2 from the germline V gene are LNHDA and SQIVND (reference sequence). J gave up 0 bases and V 5 bases, and 3 bases lay outside the gene matches. This CDR3 spans 14 amino acids. For the CDR3, the DNA is TGTGCCAGTAGTGTTGGGACAGTGAACACTGAAGCTTTCTTT. Amino acids: CASSVGTVNTEAFF.

This chain joins TRBV4-3 and TRBJ1-3, with TRBD1 as a possible D gene (5 bases). CDR3 length equals 16 residues. The germline V and J ends were trimmed by 1 base and 0 bases, with 10 bases remaining between them. Per the germline V gene, CDR1 is LGHNA and CDR2 is YSLEER. The CDR3 region is CASSQAGHFSGNTIYF. The CDR3, as DNA: TGCGCCAGCAGCCAAGCCGGACACTTCTCTGGAAACACCATATATTTT.

In this sample, this clone turned up once. The V and J genes are TRBV6-4 and TRBJ2-2; D gene unclear. Germline CDR1 is MRHNA and CDR2 is SNTAGT. This CDR3 comprises 13 residues. Trimming stripped 4 bases from V and 7 bases from J, with 10 bases between. In nucleotides, the CDR3 is TGTGCCAGCAGTGCGGGTGAGAGCGGGGAGCTGTTTTTT. Translated: CASSAGESGELFF.

This clone is a singleton in its sample. The rearrangement uses TRBV28 and TRBJ2-4; the match to TRBD2 covers 9 bases. The CDR3 is 16 amino acids. Germline V lookup: CDR1 MDHEN, CDR2 SYDVKM. V was pared by 2 bases and J by 4 bases, with 6 bases of the junction left unmatched. This CDR3 reads CASSLILAGTKNIQYF. The CDR3 coding sequence is TGTGCCAGCAGTTTAATTCTAGCGGGGACTAAAAACATTCAGTACTTC.

This sequence joins TRBV27 and TRBJ1-4; TRBD1 agrees at 7 bases. The junction had 4 bases not matched to a gene; V was cut back by 5 bases and J by 1 base. CDR1 is MNHEY and CDR2 is SMNVEV in the germline V gene (reference sequence). The CDR3 spans 15 residues. The CDR3 spells CASSMYRGTNEKLFF. Written as DNA, the CDR3 is TGTGCCAGCAGTATGTACAGGGGAACTAATGAAAAACTGTTTTTT.

This clone was picked up a small number of times. The rearrangement uses TRBV10-3 and TRBJ2-3, with TRBD2 matching 11 bases. The CDR3 is 18 residues long. V gave up 3 bases and J gave up 0 bases; unmatched junction bases: 8. Per germline, CDR1 ENHRY and CDR2 SYGVKD. The CDR3 spells CAISDSLAGGASTDTQYF. In DNA, the CDR3 is TGTGCCATCAGTGACAGTCTAGCGGGGGGCGCTAGCACAGATACGCAGTATTTT.

This chain joins TRBV13 and TRBJ2-5; a weak D match, TRBD2 (6 bases). V gave up 8 bases and J gave up 1 base, with 20 bases separating them. Germline CDR1 PRHDT, CDR2 FYEKMQ (reference sequence). The CDR3 has 16 amino acids. This chain's CDR3 is CASSTVREARQETQYF. The DNA for the CDR3 is TGTGCCAGCTCAACTGTAAGGGAGGCACGCCAAGAGACCCAGTACTTC.

The chain recombines TRBV28 with TRBJ1-5, with unresolved D. Germline CDR1 and CDR2: MDHEN and SYDVKM. V gave up 2 bases and J gave up 8 bases, with 4 bases separating them. This CDR3 is built from 11 residues. In DNA, the CDR3 is TGTGCCAGCAGTTTACTTGAGCCCCAGCATTTT. Translated: CASSLLEPQHF. Full variable domain (remainder filled in from reference TRBV28 and TRBJ1-5): DVKVTQSSRYLVKRTGEKVFLECVQDMDHENMFWYRQDPGLGLRLIYFSYDVKMKEKGDIPEGYSVSREKKERFSLILESASTNQTSMYLCASSLLEPQHFGDGTRLSIL.

This chain uses TRBV10-3 with TRBJ2-3; 15 nucleotides agree with TRBD2. V lost 3 bases, J lost 4 bases, and 11 bases stayed unmatched. Germline V gene lookup returns CDR1 ENHRY and CDR2 SYGVKD. This CDR3 is 19 amino acids long. The chain's CDR3 is CAISEGGGTSGRRSDTQYF. DNA for the CDR3: TGTGCCATCAGTGAAGGAGGCGGGACTAGCGGGAGGAGGTCAGATACGCAGTATTTT.

This chain links TRBV6-5 with TRBJ1-4, with D possibly matching TRBD1 (6 bases). This CDR3 comprises 15 residues. V lost 6 bases and J 0 bases, leaving 11 bases between the germline ends. CDR1 MNHEY and CDR2 SVGAGI come from the germline V gene. The CDR3 nucleotides are TGTGCCAGCAGGGTAGGGGGAGCAACTAATGAAAAACTGTTTTTT. This translates into CASRVGGATNEKLFF.

CDR3: CASSEQGGWGYEQYF. CDR3 sequence (DNA): TGTGCCAGCAGTGAACAGGGAGGTTGGGGCTACGAGCAGTACTTC. The chain employs TRBV2 and TRBJ2-7; TRBD2 might be the D (6 bases). Trimming left V 2 bases short and J 3 bases short, with 14 bases between. Germline CDR1 reads SNHLY; CDR2 reads FYNNEI. This CDR3 comprises 15 residues.

The rearrangement links TRBV4-3 to TRBJ1-1; D is undetermined. Germline CDR1 is LGHNA and CDR2 is YSLEER. There are 12 residues in the CDR3. V lost 5 bases to trimming and J lost 10 bases, with 14 bases between them. CDR3 DNA: TGCGCCAGCAGCGGAGACCGCCTGAGAGCTTTCTTT. This sequence encodes CASSGDRLRAFF.

The rearrangement uses TRBV30 and TRBJ1-4; tentative D call: TRBD1 (5 bases). The V end lost 5 bases, the J end lost 3 bases, and 10 bases lay between the germline ends. Germline V gives CDR1 GTSNPN, CDR2 SVGIG (reference sequence). The CDR3 covers 13 residues. The DNA of the CDR3 is TGTGCCTGGGCCAGGGCAGCTAATGAAAAACTGTTTTTT. As protein: CAWARAANEKLFF.

This rearrangement joins TRBV2 to TRBJ2-7, with 7 bases identical to TRBD1. The CDR3 consists of 13 residues. V lost 5 bases and J lost 4; bases outside the gene matches: 5. Germline V gives CDR1 SNHLY, CDR2 FYNNEI. This chain's CDR3 is CASSRDSQYEQYF. CDR3 DNA: TGTGCCAGCAGTCGGGACAGCCAATACGAGCAGTACTTC. Full variable domain (outside the CDR3, taken from reference TRBV2 and TRBJ2-7): EPEVTQTPSHQVTQMGQEVILRCVPISNHLYFYWYRQILGQKVEFLVSFYNNEISEKSEIFDDQFSVERPDGSNFTLKIRSTKLEDSAMYFCASSRDSQYEQYFGPGTRLTVT.